This T cell receptor beta chain was captured in a study of early stage breast cancer tumors. Study at large: Most invasive tumors, about 80% of the 16, were ER+/PR+/HER2-. Among approximately 12 ER+/PR+/HER2- tumors, eight were ductal, four lobular. Findings of the study overall: Bulk DNA sequencing of unsorted cells missed chain pairing and markers. Tumors had roughly 2.5-fold higher T cell density than normal breast.

Comments on this clone: Antigen unknown.

TCRdb's copy holds only in-frame clones and misses some; the assay was immunoSEQ multiplex PCR. Altogether more than 60,000 clones are present, around 85% being singletons, with the ten largest covering under 3.5%. V was pared by 5 bases and J by 7 bases, with 11 bases between. The CDR3 sequence is 13 residues long. The germline CDR1 and CDR2 sequences are KGHSH and LQKENI. This TCR came from a person between 60 and 70 years old with breast cancer. The sequenced sample was blood. The rearrangement links TRBV18 to TRBJ1-4; D remains unclear. DNA for the CDR3: TGTGCCAGCTCAGGAGGGTTCGGTGAAAAACTGTTTTTT. Translating gives CASSGGFGEKLFF. Together with reference TRBV18 and TRBJ1-4, the CDR3 gives the full variable domain: NAGVMQNPRHLVRRRGQEARLRCSPMKGHSHVYWYRQLPEEGLKFMVYLQKENIIDESGMPKERFSAEFPKEGPSILRIQQVVRGDSAAYFCASSGGFGEKLFFGSGTQLSVL.